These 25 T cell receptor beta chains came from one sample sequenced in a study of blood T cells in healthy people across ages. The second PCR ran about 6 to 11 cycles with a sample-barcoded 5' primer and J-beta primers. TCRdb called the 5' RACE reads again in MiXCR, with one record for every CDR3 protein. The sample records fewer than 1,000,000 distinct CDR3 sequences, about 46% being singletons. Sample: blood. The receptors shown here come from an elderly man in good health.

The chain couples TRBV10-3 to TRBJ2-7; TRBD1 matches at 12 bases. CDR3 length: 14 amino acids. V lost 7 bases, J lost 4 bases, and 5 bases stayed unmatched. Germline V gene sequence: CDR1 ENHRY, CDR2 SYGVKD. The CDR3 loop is CAIKGTGGSYEQYF. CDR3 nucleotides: TGTGCCATCAAGGGGACAGGGGGCTCATACGAGCAGTACTTC.

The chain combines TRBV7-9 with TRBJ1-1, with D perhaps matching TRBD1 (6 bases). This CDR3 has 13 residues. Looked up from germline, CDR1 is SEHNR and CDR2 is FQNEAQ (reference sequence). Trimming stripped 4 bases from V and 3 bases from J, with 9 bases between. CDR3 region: CASSSSGDTEAFF. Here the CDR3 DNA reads TGTGCCAGCAGCTCTTCAGGGGACACTGAAGCTTTCTTT. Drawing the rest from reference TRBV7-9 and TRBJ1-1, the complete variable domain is DTGVSQNPRHKITKRGQNVTFRCDPISEHNRLYWYRQTLGQGPEFLTYFQNEAQLEKSRLLSDRFSAERPKGSFSTLEIQRTEQGDSAMYLCASSSSGDTEAFFGQGTRLTVV.

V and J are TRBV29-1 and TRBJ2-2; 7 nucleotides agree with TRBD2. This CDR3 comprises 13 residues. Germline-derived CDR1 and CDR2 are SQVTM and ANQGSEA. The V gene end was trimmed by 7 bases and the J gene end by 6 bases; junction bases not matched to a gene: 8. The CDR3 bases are TGCAGCGCCGTGACTAGCTCTTCCGGGGAGCTGTTTTTT. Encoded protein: CSAVTSSSGELFF.

This CDR3 reads CASSQGTSGSFSYNEQFF. The CDR3 region has the DNA TGCGCCAGCAGCCAAGGGACTAGCGGGAGTTTCTCCTACAATGAGCAGTTCTTC. This rearrangement joins TRBV4-3 to TRBJ2-1; TRBD2 aligns across 13 bases. The V gene's germline CDR1 is LGHNA and CDR2 YSLEER. The CDR3 covers 18 residues. After removal of 1 base from V and 0 bases from J, the junction contained 3 bases not matched to a gene.

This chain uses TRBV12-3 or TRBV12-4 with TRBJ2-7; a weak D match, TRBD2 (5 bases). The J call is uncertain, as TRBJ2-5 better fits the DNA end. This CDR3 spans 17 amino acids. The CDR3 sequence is CASSSAPEVPSWETQYF. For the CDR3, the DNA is TGTGCCAGCAGTTCCGCCCCAGAGGTACCTAGCTGGGAGACCCAGTACTTC.

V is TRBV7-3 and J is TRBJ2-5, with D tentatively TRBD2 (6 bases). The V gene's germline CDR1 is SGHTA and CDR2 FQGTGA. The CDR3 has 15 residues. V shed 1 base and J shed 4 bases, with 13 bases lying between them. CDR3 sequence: CASSLIATSRETQYF. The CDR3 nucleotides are TGTGCCAGCAGCTTAATTGCTACTAGCAGAGAGACCCAGTACTTC. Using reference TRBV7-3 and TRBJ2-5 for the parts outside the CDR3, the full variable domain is GAGVSQTPSNKVTEKGKYVELRCDPISGHTALYWYRQSLGQGPEFLIYFQGTGAADDSGLPNDRFFAVRPEGSVSTLKIQRTERGDSAVYLCASSLIATSRETQYFGPGTRLLVL.

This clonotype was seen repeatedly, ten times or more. CDR3 in DNA: TGTGCCGCCCAACCCCATCAGACAGGGGATTACAATCAGCCCCAGCATTTT. Amino acids: CAAQPHQTGDYNQPQHF. The chain couples TRBV6-6 to TRBJ1-5; 8 positions match TRBD1. The CDR3 has 17 residues. V lost 11 bases and J lost 3; bases outside the gene matches: 18. Germline V lookup: CDR1 MNHNY, CDR2 SVGAGI (reference sequence).

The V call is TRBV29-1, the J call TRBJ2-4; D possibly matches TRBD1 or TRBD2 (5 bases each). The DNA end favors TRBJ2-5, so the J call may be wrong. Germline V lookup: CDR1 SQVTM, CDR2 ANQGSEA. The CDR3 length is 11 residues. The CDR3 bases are TGCAGCGTTGAAGGGGACGAGACCCAGTACTTC. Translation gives CSVEGDETQYF.

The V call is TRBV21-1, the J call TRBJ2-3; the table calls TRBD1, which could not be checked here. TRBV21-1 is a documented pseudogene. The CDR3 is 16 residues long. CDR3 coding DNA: TGTGCCAGCAGCATCCGGGACGGCAGAAGCTTCGATACGCAGTATTTT. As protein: CASSIRDGRSFDTQYF.

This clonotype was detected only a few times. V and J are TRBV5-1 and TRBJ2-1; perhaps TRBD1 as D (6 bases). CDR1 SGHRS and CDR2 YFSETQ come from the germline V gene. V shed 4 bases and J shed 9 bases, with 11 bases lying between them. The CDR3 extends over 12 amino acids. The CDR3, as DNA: TGCGCCAGCAGCATTACAGGGACTGAGCAGTTCTTC. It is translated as CASSITGTEQFF.

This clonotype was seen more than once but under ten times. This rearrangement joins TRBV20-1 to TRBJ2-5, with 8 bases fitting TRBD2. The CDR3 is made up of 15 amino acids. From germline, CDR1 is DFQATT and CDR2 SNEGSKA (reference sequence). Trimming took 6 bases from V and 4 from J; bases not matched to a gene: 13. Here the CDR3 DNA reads TGCAGTGCACCCTGGGGAGCGGGAGTGTCAGAGACCCAGTACTTC. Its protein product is CSAPWGAGVSETQYF.

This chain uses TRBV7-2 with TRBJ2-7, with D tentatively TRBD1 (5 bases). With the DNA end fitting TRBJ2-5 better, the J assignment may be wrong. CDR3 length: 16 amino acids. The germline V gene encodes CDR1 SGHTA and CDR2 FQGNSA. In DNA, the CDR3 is TGTGCCAGCAGCTTAGCGCTCAGGGCCCCCCTGGAGACCCAGTACTTC. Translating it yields CASSLALRAPLETQYF.

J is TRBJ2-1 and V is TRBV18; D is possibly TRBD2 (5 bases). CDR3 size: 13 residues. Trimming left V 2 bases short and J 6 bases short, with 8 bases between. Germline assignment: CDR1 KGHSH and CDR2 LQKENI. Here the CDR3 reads CASSPEGFNEQFF. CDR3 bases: TGTGCCAGCTCACCAGAGGGTTTCAATGAGCAGTTCTTC.

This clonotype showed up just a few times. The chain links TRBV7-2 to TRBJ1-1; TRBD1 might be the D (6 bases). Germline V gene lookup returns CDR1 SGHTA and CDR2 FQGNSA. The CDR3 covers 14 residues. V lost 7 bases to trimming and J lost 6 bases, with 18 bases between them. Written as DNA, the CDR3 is TGTGCCAGCACCCTCCGGGGGGCGCAACCTGAAGCTTTCTTT. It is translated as CASTLRGAQPEAFF.

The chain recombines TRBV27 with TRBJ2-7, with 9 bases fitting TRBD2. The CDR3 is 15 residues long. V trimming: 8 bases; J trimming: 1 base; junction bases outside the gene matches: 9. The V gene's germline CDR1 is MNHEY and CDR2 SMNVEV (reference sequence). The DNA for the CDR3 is TGTGCCAGCGGGGTAGCGGGAGAGGGGTCCTACGAGCAGTACTTC. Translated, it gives CASGVAGEGSYEQYF.

The CDR3 loop is CSVEDSVRGYTF. CDR3 DNA sequence: TGCAGCGTTGAAGATTCAGTACGCGGCTACACCTTC. The chain joins TRBV29-1 to TRBJ1-2; D ambiguous. The CDR3 extends over 12 amino acids. Trimming took 0 bases from V and 8 from J, leaving 10 bases between them. CDR1 and CDR2 (germline): SQVTM, ANQGSEA.

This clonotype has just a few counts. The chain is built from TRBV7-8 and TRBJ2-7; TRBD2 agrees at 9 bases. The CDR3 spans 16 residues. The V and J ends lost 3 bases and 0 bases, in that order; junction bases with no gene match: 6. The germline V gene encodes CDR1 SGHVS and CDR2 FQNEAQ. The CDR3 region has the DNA TGTGCCAGCAGCTTCAGCGGGAGGACGAGCTCCTACGAGCAGTACTTC. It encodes CASSFSGRTSSYEQYF.

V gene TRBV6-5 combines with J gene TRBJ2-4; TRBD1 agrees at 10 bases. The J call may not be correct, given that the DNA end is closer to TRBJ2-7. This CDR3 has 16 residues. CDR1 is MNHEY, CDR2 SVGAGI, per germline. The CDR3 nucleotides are TGTGCCAGCAGTACTCGGTCCGGGACAGGGGCTTTCGAGCAGTACTTC. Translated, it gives CASSTRSGTGAFEQYF.

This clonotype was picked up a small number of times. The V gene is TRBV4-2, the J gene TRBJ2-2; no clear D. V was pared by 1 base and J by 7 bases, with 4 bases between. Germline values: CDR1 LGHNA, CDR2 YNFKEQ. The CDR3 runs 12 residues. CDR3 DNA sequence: TGTGCCAGCAGCCAAGTCAACGGGGAGCTGTTTTTT. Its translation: CASSQVNGELFF.

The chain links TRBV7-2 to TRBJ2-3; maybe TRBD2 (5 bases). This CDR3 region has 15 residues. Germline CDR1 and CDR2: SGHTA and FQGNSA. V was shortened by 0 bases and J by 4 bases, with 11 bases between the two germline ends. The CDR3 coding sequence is TGTGCCAGCAGCTTAGCGCGGGCCAATCCAGATACGCAGTATTTT. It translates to CASSLARANPDTQYF.

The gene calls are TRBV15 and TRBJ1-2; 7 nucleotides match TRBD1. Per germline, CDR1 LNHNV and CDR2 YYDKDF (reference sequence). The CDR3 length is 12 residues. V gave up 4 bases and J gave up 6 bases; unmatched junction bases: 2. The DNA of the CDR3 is TGTGCCACCAGCAAGGGGGCCGATGGCTACACCTTC. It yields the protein CATSKGADGYTF.

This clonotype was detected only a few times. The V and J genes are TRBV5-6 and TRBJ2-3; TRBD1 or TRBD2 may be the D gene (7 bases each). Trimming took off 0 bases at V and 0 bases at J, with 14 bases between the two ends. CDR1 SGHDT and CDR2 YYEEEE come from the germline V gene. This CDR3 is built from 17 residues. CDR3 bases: TGTGCCAGCAGCTTGGCCAGGGGGGGCGTCAGCACAGATACGCAGTATTTT. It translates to CASSLARGGVSTDTQYF.

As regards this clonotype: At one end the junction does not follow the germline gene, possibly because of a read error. The CDR3 protein is CASSRSSGPSTATQYF. CDR3 bases: TGTGCCAGCAGCAGATCAAGCGGACCTAGCACAGCTACGCAGTATTTT. The gene calls are TRBV7-9 and TRBJ2-3; TRBD2 might be the D (5 bases). This CDR3 is 16 amino acids long. Per germline, CDR1 SEHNR and CDR2 FQNEAQ (reference sequence). The full variable domain, rest sourced from reference TRBV7-9 and TRBJ2-3, is DTGVSQNPRHKITKRGQNVTFRCDPISEHNRLYWYRQTLGQGPEFLTYFQNEAQLEKSRLLSDRFSAERPKGSFSTLEIQRTEQGDSAMYLCASSRSSGPSTATQYFGPGTRLTVL.

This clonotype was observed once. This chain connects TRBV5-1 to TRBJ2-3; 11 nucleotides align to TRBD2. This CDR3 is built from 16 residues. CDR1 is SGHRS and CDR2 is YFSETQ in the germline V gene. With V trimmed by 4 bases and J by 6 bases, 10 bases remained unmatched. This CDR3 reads CASSPGLAVSFDTQYF. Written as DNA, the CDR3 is TGCGCCAGCAGCCCGGGACTAGCGGTATCGTTCGATACGCAGTATTTT.

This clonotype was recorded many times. CDR3: CASSLTSGIYNEQFF. In DNA, the CDR3 is TGTGCCAGCAGCTTGACTAGCGGGATATACAATGAGCAGTTCTTC. This sequence joins TRBV27 and TRBJ2-1; TRBD2 aligns across 11 bases. Germline CDR1 and CDR2: MNHEY and SMNVEV (reference sequence). The CDR3 is made up of 15 amino acids. With 6 bases clipped from V and 4 bases from J, the junction kept 5 bases outside the gene matches.